The source of this T cell receptor beta chain is a study of regulatory T cells in long-lasting Graves disease (dated by TCRdb to the early 2020s). About the investigation overall: Patients with newly diagnosed Graves' disease had been on antithyroid drugs for under 3 months. This study used TCR sequencing and RNA sequencing of peripheral blood to compare persistent Graves' disease patients against newly diagnosed Graves' disease patients. The study was registered as a clinical trial and conducted in China. A total of some 33 samples were covered by TCR sequencing, comprising around 13 persistent and approximately 20 newly diagnosed Graves' disease patients.

Receptors were amplified or captured by multiplex PCR. Sequencer: Illumina HiSeq 4000. TCR beta libraries were built with iRepertoire HTBI primers and Arm-PCR amplification of CDR3 regions. Before sequencing, the PCR products went through gel purification. The authors' analysis ran thus. Across samples, 60 to 70 TRBV and over 11 TRBJ segments were identified and used for gene usage analysis of CDR3 amino acid clonotypes. COPE and FqMerger were used to merge filtered high-quality paired reads into contigs. Contigs were aligned with BLAST to IMGT TRBV, TRBD and TRBJ reference genes, and CDR3 was defined per IMGT. Any clonotype with a frequency above 0.1% was counted as a highly expanded clone. Shannon entropy was used to measure repertoire diversity, and the Gini coefficient was used to measure V-J evenness. A clonotype was considered public if more than one individual shared it. In-frame beta chains were kept once TCRdb had trimmed the public reads at Q25 with fastp and called clones with MiXCR. Entries that share a CDR3 protein sequence are merged under the most common genes and DNA. These V and J calls are TCRdb output, not the study's own analysis. The table for this sample lists 550,000 or so distinct CDR3 sequences; approximately 12% of them were counted only once. Of the sample, more than 8% falls within the top ten clones.

The time point label on this specimen signifies: newly diagnosed GD, antithyroid drugs for less than 3 months. RNA was extracted from PBMCs in TRIzol for both TCR sequencing and RNA sequencing. The diagnosis of Graves' disease followed American Thyroid Association guidelines. Patients were recruited from an endocrinology department in Xi'an, China. From each patient, around 8.3 milliliters of peripheral blood was collected into an EDTA anticoagulant tube. Ficoll Paque Plus density gradient separation was used to isolate PBMCs, and no further T cell sorting was performed. An Agilent 2100 Bioanalyzer and agarose gel were used to assess RNA quality, and a NanoDrop 2000 was used to measure RNA concentration. On this clonotype: The specificity of this receptor is unknown. No much larger clonotype is one base removed from it; base qualities were not supplied.

Study-wide findings and limitations: Compared with newly diagnosed patients, patients with persistent Graves' disease had lower TCR Shannon entropy and fewer highly expanded clones, which suggests clonal expansion. Persistent patients shared more public clonotypes among themselves (2,741) than newly diagnosed patients did (roughly 910). Persistent disease showed preferential use of TRBV28, TRBJ1-2 and TRBJ2-5, whereas newly diagnosed disease favored TRBV20-1 and TRBJ2-1. Because the primary lesion, thyroid tissue, could not be accessed, the study looked at peripheral blood alone. Sequencing and analysis were restricted to the TCR beta chain. The authors acknowledged the small sample size as a limitation that may reduce accuracy.

From its cysteine to its phenylalanine, the CDR3 spans 14 amino acids. This entry keeps only the CDR3 DNA: 42 bases, framed from base 1. Based on the germline V gene, the CDR1 and CDR2 sequences are SNHLY and FYNNEI. The junction carries 13 bases between V and J, which are trimmed by 7 bases and 4 bases respectively. These same data were also listed under a study on T cells in Graves' hyperthyroidism and ophthalmopathy. As noted in the second study: A patient counted as having stable Graves' hyperthyroidism if no progression to ophthalmopathy occurred over 18 months of follow-up. Hyperthyroidism patients were newly diagnosed, had a disease duration of under 2 months, and were aged 18 to 65 years. The study excluded patients with uncontrolled infections, other autoimmune diseases, pregnancy or lactation. Diagnoses were based on clinical symptoms, serum thyroxine and TRAb, thyroid ultrasound and orbital computed tomography. A first-round RT-PCR of the TCR CDR3 used the HTBI primer set with the Qiagen OneStep RT-PCR kit. Most expanded thyroid clonotypes (frequency above 0.001) were also detected in blood, suggesting blood repertoires may reflect thyroid immune responses. In cross-validation, a model built on a 13 V-J signature told ophthalmopathy apart from stable hyperthyroidism with approximately 90% sensitivity and 81% to 82% specificity, and in testing the same model reached 80%/75%. In validation, the model predicted progression to ophthalmopathy a median of roughly 6.1 months before onset, with approximately 68% sensitivity and just under 75% specificity. A discovery cohort of approximately 97 patients, roughly 43 with Graves' ophthalmopathy and under 60 with stable Graves' hyperthyroidism, was used to find distinguishing TCR V-J signatures. Whether ophthalmopathy could be predicted prospectively was tested in an independent validation cohort made up of roughly 19 hyperthyroidism patients plus 17 patients who later progressed to ophthalmopathy. The approximately 100 discovery patients were randomly split 7:3 into training and test sets. Thyroid tissue and blood T-cell repertoires from about six Graves' hyperthyroidism patients were also compared in the study. Following sampling, methimazole starting at 30 mg daily was given to hyperthyroidism patients, and high-dose intravenous methylprednisolone was given to ophthalmopathy patients. A second multiplex PCR round built the libraries, followed by size selection and purification. Sequencing of the libraries was done on an Illumina HiSeq2000 using paired-end 100 bp reads. Raw data were processed with SOAPnuke, discarding reads with adapters, uncalled bases, mean Phred below 15, or no exact constant-primer or identifier match. COPE v1.2.5 was used to merge high-quality paired reads, and clonotypes were defined as unique nucleotide sequences. MiTCR v1.1 was used to align the clonotypes against IMGT TRBV, TRBD and TRBJ reference segments. The analysis was restricted to V-J combinations with a frequency above 0.0001, which together covered around 99% of the repertoires. A TCS score was defined as the ratio of F50 (clonal expansion) to E x V (chaos), with BLOSUM62-based TCRdist applied between CDR3 peptides within each V-J. Welch's t-statistics and random forest reduced just over 500 V-J features to some 14, which were used in a naive Bayes classifier (R e1071). Sample size was not statistically predetermined, and investigators were not blinded to group allocation. TCR Vbeta CDR3 sequencing of approximately 140 peripheral blood samples (over 40 ophthalmopathy, roughly 72 hyperthyroidism and approximately 17 progressor patients) is reported in the paper.

The sequencing used peripheral blood mononuclear cells (PBMCs), collected at new diagnosis, from a patient treated with antithyroid drugs. The receptor's source is a woman in her twenties or thirties with Graves disease. Donor details come from another sample of the same person, matched by shared clones. The chain employs TRBV2 and TRBJ2-2; 5 matching bases give a weak D call of TRBD2. At the DNA level, the sequence is TGTGCCAGCAATCGGGAACCGGGCACCGGGGAGCTGTTTTTT. This translates into CASNREPGTGELFF.